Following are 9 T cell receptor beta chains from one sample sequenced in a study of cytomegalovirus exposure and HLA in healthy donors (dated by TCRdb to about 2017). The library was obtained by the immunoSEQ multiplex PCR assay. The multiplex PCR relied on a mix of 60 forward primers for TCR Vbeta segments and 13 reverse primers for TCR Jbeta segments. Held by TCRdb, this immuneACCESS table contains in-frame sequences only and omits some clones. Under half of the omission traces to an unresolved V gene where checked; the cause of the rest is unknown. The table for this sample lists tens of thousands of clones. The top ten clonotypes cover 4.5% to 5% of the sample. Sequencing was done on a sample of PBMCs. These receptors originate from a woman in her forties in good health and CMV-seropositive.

DNA of the CDR3: TGTGCCTTTTTAGCGGGAGGGTTAGGTTCCTACAATGAGCAGTTCTTC. It specifies CAFLAGGLGSYNEQFF. This sequence joins TRBV30 and TRBJ2-1; 11 positions match TRBD2. This CDR3 has 16 residues. Germline values: CDR1 GTSNPN, CDR2 SVGIG (reference sequence). V lost 7 bases and J lost 1; bases outside the gene matches: 9. Filled out from reference TRBV30 and TRBJ2-1, the complete variable domain reads SQTIHQWPATLVQPVGSPLSLECTVEGTSNPNLYWYRQAAGRGLQLLFYSVGIGQISSEVPQNLSASRPQDRQFILSSKKLLLSDSGFYLCAFLAGGLGSYNEQFFGPGTRLTVL.

CDR3 sequence: CASSSTGANYNEQFF. The CDR3 DNA reads as TGCGCCAGCAGCTCAACAGGGGCCAACTACAATGAGCAGTTCTTC. The chain uses TRBV5-1 and TRBJ2-1, with 7 bases fitting TRBD1. Looked up from germline, CDR1 is SGHRS and CDR2 is YFSETQ. The length of the CDR3 is 15 residues. Germline trimming cut 3 bases from V and 3 bases from J; bases unmatched to any gene: 6. Full variable domain (outside the CDR3, taken from reference TRBV5-1 and TRBJ2-1): KAGVTQTPRYLIKTRGQQVTLSCSPISGHRSVSWYQQTPGQGLQFLFEYFSETQRNKGNFPGRFSGRQFSNSRSEMNVSTLELGDSALYLCASSSTGANYNEQFFGPGTRLTVL.

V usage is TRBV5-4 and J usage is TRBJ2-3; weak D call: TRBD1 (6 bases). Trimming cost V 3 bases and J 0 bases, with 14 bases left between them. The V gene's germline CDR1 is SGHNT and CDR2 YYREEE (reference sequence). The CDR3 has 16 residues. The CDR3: CASSSPQGRSTDTQYF. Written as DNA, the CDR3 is TGTGCCAGCAGCTCCCCACAGGGCAGGAGCACAGATACGCAGTATTTT.

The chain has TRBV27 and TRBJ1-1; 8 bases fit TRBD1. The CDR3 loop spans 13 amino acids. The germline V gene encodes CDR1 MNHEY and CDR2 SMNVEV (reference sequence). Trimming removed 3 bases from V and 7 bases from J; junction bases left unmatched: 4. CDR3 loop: CASSFEDRGEAFF. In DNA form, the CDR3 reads TGTGCCAGCAGTTTCGAAGACAGGGGTGAAGCTTTCTTT.

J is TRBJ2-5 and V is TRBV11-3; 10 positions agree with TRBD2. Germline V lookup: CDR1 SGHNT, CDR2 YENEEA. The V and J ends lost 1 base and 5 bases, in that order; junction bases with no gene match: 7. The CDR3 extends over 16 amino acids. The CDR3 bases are TGTGCCAGCAGCTTAGGTCTAGCGGGAGAGAGGGAGACCCAGTACTTC. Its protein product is CASSLGLAGERETQYF.

CDR3 nucleotides: TGTGCCAGCAAAGGCGGGAGGGCATTGAATGAGCAGTTCTTC. It encodes CASKGGRALNEQFF. The chain is built from TRBV6-5 and TRBJ2-1, with 9 bases lining up with TRBD2. Germline trimming cut 7 bases from V and 7 bases from J; bases unmatched to any gene: 8. Germline CDR1 reads MNHEY; CDR2 reads SVGAGI. The CDR3 contains 14 residues.

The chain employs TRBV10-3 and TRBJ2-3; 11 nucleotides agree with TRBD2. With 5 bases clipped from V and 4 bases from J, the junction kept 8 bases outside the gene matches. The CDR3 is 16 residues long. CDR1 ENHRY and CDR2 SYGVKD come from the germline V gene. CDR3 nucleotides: TGTGCCATCAGTATGACTAGCGGGAAAGGGGCAGATACGCAGTATTTT. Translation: CAISMTSGKGADTQYF.

CDR3 DNA: TGTGCCAGCAGGGGAGCGGGGAACAAGCGGGCCTACGAGCAGTACTTC. Translating gives CASRGAGNKRAYEQYF. The chain has TRBV6-6 and TRBJ2-7; TRBD2 matches 7 bases. This CDR3 contains 16 residues. CDR1 is MNHNY, CDR2 SVGAGI, per germline (reference sequence). Germline trimming cut 6 bases from V and 2 bases from J; bases unmatched to any gene: 13.

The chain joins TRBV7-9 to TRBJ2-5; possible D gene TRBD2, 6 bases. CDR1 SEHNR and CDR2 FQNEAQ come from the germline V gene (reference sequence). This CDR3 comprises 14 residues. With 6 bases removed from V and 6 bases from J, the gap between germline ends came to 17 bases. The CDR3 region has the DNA TGTGCCAGCAGTTTAACGGGGGTAATAAAGACCCAGTACTTC. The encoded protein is CASSLTGVIKTQYF.